This entry lists 4 T cell receptor beta chains sequenced from one sample in a study of memory CD4+ T cells and cytomegalovirus serostatus. The sort gate was single viable CD3+CD4+CD8-CD45RO+ cells for memory CD4+ T cells. Assay used: immunoSEQ multiplex PCR; TCRdb lists only in-frame clones, some missing. The table has about 59,000 clones, around 80% seen once; the top ten hold more than 1%. Sample: memory CD4+ T cells from blood. The origin of the receptors is an adult in good health and CMV-seronegative.

The chain carries TRBV30 and TRBJ2-3; weak D call: TRBD1 (5 bases). The CDR3 contains 13 residues. Germline lookup yields CDR1 GTSNPN and CDR2 SVGIG (reference sequence). Trimming removed 2 bases from V and 8 bases from J, with 14 bases in between. Here the CDR3 DNA reads TGTGCCTGGAGTAAAGTTCAGGGCCCTACGCAGTATTTT. Translation: CAWSKVQGPTQYF.

The CDR3 DNA follows: TGCGCCAGCAGCCAAGCCGGTGGAGGGGCCGAGCAGTACTTC. Protein: CASSQAGGGAEQYF. V usage is TRBV4-3 and J usage is TRBJ2-7; D possibly corresponds to TRBD2 (6 bases). The germline gives CDR1 LGHNA, CDR2 YSLEER. The CDR3 contains 14 residues. Trimming pared 1 base from V and 6 bases from J, leaving 13 bases between.

The CDR3 region is CASSLGKPNEKLFF. The CDR3 DNA reads TGTGCCAGCAGCTTAGGGAAGCCTAATGAAAAACTGTTTTTT. The V call is TRBV7-8, the J call TRBJ1-4; D not certain. Per the germline V gene, CDR1 is SGHVS and CDR2 is FQNEAQ. Deletions cut 1 base from V and 3 bases from J, with 6 bases between. The CDR3 is 14 amino acids.

The V and J genes are TRBV28 and TRBJ1-5; D is unclear. CDR3 size: 13 residues. CDR1 MDHEN and CDR2 SYDVKM come from the germline V gene. Trimming left V 7 bases short and J 5 bases short, with 12 bases between. CDR3 nucleotide sequence: TGTGCCAGCATTTCTGGGCCATATCAGCCCCAGCATTTT. Translating it yields CASISGPYQPQHF.